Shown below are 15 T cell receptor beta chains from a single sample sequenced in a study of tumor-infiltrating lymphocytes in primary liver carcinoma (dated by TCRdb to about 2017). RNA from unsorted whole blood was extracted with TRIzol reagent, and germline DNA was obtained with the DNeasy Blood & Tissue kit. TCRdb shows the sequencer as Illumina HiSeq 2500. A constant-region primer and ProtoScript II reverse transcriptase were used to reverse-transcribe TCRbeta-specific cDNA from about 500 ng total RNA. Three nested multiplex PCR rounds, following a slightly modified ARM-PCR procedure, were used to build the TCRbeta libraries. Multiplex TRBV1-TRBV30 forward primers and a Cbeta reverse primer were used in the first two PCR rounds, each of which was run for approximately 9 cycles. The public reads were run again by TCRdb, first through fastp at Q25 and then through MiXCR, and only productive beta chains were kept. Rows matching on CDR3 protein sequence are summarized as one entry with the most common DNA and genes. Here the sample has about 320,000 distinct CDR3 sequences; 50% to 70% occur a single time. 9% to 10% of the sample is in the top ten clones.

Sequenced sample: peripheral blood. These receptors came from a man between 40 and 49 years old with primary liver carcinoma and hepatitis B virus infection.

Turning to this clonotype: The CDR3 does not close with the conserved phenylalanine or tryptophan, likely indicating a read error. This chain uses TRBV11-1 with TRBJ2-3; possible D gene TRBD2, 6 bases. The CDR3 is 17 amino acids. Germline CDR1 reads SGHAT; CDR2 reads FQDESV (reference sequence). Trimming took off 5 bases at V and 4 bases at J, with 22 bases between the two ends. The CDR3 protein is CASSPMVVTGEADTQYS. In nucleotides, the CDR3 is TGTGCCAGCAGCCCTATGGTGGTAACGGGAGAAGCAGATACGCAGTATTCT.

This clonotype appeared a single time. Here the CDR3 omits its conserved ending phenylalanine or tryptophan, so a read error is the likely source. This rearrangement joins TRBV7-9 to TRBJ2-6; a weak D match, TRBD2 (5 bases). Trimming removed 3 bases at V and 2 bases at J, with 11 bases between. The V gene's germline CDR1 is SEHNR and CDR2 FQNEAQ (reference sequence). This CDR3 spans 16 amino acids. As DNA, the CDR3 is TGTGCCAGCAGCTTGGAGAACGGGGCTGGGGCCAACGTCCTGACTTCC. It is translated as CASSLENGAGANVLTS.

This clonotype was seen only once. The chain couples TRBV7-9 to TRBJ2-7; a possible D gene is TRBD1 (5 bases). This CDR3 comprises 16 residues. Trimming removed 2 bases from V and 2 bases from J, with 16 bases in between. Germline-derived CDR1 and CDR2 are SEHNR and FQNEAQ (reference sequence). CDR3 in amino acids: CASSLMWAVDTYEQYF. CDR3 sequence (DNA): TGTGCCAGCAGCTTAATGTGGGCAGTGGACACCTACGAGCAGTACTTC.

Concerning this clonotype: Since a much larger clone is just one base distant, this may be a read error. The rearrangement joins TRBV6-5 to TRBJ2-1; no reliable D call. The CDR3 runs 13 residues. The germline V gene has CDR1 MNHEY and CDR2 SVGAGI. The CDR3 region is CATSLSLVNEQFF. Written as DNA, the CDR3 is TGTGCCACCAGTCTTAGCCTAGTCAATGAGCAGTTCTTC.

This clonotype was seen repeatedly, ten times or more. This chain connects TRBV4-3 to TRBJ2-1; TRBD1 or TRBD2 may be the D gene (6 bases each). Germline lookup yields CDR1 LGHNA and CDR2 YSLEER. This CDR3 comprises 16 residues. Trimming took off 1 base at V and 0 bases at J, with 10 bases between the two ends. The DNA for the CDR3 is TGCGCCAGCAGCCAAGTGGGGGGCCCCTCCTACAATGAGCAGTTCTTC. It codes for CASSQVGGPSYNEQFF.

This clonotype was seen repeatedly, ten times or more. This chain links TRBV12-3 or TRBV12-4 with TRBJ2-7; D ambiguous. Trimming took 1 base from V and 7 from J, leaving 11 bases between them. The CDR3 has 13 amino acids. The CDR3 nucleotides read TGTGCCAGCAGTTTAGAAGGGCCGTGGGAGCAGTACTTC. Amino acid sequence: CASSLEGPWEQYF.

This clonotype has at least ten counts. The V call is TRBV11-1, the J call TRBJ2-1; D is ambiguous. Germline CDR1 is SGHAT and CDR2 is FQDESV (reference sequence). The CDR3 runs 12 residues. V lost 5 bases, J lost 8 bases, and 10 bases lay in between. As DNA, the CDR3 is TGTGCCAGCAGCCCGAGTGGGGATGAGCAGTTCTTC. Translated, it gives CASSPSGDEQFF. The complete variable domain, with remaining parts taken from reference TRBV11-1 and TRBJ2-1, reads EAEVAQSPRYKITEKSQAVAFWCDPISGHATLYWYRQILGQGPELLVQFQDESVVDDSQLPKDRFSAERLKGVDSTLKIQPAELGDSAMYLCASSPSGDEQFFGPGTRLTVL.

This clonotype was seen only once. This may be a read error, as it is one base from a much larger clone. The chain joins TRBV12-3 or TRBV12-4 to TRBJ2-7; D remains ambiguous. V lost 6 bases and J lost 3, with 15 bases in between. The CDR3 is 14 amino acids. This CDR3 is CASSLYGPLYEQYF. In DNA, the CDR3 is TGTGCCAGCAGCTTATACGGTCCACTCTACGAGCAGTACTTC.

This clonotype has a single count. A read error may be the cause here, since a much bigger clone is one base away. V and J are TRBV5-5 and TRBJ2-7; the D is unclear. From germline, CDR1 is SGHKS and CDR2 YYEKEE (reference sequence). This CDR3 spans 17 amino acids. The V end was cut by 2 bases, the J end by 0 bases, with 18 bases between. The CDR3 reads CASSLAFDSTGSYEQYF. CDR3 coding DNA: TGTGCCAGCAGCTTAGCTTTTGACTCAACGGGCTCCTACGAGCAGTACTTC.

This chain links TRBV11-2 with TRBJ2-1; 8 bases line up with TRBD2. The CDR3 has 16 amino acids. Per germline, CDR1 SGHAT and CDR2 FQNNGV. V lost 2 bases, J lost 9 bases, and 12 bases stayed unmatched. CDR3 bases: TGTGCCAGCAGCTTAAAGCCCGGGACTAGTGGAAGTGAGCAGTTCTTC. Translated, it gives CASSLKPGTSGSEQFF.

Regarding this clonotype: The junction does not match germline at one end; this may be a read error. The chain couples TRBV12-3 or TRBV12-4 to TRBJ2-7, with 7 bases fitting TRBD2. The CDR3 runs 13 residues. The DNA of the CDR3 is TGTGCCAGCAATTTAATTGGGGGGGGAGAGCAGTACTTC. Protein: CASNLIGGGEQYF.

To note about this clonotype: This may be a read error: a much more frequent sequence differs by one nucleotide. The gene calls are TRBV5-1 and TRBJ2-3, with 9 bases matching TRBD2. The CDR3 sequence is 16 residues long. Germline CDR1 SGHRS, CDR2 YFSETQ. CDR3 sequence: CASRSISGSSTETQYF. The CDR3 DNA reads TGCGCCAGCCGCTCCATTAGCGGGAGTAGCACAGAGACGCAGTATTTT.

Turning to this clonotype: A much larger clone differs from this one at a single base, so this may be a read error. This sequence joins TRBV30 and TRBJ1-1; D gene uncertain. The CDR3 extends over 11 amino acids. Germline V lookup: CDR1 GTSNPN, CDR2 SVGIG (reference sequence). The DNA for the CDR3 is TGTGTCTGGAGTTCAAGCTCTGAAGCTTTCTTT. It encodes CVWSSSSEAFF.

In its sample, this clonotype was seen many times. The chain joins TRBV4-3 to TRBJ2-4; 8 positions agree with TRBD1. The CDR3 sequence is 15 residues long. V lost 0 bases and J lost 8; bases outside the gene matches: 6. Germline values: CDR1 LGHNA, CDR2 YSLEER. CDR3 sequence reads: CASSQDGGQGDIQYF. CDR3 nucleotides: TGCGCCAGCAGCCAAGATGGTGGACAGGGTGACATTCAGTACTTC.

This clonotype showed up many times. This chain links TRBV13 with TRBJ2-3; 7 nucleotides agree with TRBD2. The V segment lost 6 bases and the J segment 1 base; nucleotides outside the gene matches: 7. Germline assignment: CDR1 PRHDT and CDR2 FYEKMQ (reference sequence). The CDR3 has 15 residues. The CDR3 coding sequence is TGTGCCAGCAGTCAAGGAGGGAGGGGCACAGATACGCAGTATTTT. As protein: CASSQGGRGTDTQYF.